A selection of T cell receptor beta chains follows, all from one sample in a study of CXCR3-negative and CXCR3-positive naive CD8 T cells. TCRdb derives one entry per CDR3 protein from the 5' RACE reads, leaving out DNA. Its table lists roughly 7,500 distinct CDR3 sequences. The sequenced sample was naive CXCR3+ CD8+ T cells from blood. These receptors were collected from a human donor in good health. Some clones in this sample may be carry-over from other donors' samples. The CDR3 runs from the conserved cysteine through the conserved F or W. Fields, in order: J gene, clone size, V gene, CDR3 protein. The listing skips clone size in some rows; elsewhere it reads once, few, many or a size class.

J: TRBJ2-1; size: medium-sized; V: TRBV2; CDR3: CASSEGGVGYEQFF
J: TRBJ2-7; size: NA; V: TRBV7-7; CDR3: CASSVAFGDEQYF
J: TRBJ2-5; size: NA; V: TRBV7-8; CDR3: CASSRTRASQETQYF
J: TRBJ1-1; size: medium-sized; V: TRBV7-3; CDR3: CASSLRENTEAFF
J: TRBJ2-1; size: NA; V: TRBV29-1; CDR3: CSGTLADYNEQFF
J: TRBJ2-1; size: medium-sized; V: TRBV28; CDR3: CASTLAGNKDEQFF
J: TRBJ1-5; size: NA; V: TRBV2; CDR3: CASSERGVNQPQHF
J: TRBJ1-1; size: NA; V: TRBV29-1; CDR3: CSVGPGLSMNTEAFF
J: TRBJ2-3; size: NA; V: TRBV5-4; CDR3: CASTGTTDTQYF
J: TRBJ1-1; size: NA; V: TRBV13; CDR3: CASSLGTGGTEAFF
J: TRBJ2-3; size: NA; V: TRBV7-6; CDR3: CASSPSPADSDTQYF
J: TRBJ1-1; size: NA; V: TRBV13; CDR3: CASILGFGRSEAFF
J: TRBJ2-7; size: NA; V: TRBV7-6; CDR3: CASSLEIQGAQQYF
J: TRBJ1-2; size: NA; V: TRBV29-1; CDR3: CSVIGWQDGYTF
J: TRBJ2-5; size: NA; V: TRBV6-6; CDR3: CASSYSRGAQETQYF
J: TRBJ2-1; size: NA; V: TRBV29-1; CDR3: CSVEHYSGVYGEQFF
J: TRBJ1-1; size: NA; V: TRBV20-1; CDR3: CSARPNPPGEGVLGEAFF
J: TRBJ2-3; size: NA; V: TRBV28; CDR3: CASRTSIAGGRVDTQYF
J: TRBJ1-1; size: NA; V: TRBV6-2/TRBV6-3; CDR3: CASSYVYRLTEAFF
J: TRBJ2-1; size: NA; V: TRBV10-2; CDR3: CASSERSPYNEQFF
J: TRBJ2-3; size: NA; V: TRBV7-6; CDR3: CASRLAAEFTDTQYF
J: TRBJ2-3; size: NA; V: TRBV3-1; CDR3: CASSLQRGGTDTQYF
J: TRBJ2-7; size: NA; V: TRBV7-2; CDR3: CASSYDSGSSYEQYF
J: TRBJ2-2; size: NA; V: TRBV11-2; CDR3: CASRIDSTTGELFF
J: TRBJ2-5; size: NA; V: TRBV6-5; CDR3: CASTPSSGTQYF
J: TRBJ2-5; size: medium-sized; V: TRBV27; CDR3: CASSFGQGETQYF
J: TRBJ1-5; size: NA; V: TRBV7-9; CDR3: CASSLDSQNQPQHF
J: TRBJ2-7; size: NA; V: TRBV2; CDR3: CASSEGPVSYEQYF
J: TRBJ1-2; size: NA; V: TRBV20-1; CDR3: CSARAAGLYGYTF
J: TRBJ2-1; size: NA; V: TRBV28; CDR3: CATASRKREQFF
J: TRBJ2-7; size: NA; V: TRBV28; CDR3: CATRTGTEQYF
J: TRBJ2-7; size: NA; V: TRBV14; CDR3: CASSQVGGEQYF
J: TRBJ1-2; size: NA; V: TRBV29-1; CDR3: CSVDTPDGYTF
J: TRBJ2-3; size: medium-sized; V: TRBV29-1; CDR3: CSVGIESSLSRTDTQYF
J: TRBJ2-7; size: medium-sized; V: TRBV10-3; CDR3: CASRDGPYEQYF
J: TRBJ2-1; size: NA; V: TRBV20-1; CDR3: CSARDFGGNSYNEQFF
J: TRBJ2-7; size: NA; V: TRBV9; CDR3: CASSALRTDLRDEQYF
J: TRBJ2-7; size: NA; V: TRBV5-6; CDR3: CASSLAGVAYEQYF
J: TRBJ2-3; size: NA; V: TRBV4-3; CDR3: CASSPDGSGRTDTQYF
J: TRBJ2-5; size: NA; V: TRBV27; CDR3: CASSSLRGGMQETQYF